The 18 T cell receptor beta chains listed next were all sequenced from one sample in a study of cytomegalovirus exposure and HLA in healthy donors. Amplification used 60 Vbeta primers and 13 Jbeta primers. Generated by immunoSEQ multiplex PCR, the TCRdb table keeps only in-frame clones and is missing some. The repertoire consists of about 190,000 clones, with about 77% occurring once and the leading ten covering less than 2.5%. Input material: PBMCs. These TCRs come from a woman aged 25 to 39 in good health and CMV-seropositive.

The chain employs TRBV7-2 and TRBJ2-7; D possibly corresponds to TRBD2 (6 bases). This CDR3 contains 15 residues. Trimming shortened V by 2 bases and J by 6 bases, and 17 bases separated the two germline ends. Germline V gene lookup returns CDR1 SGHTA and CDR2 FQGNSA. The CDR3 here is CASSLWGGGPGEQYF. CDR3 nucleotides: TGTGCCAGCAGCTTATGGGGAGGAGGACCCGGCGAGCAGTACTTC.

The CDR3 protein is CASSPMGAGVTEAFF. The CDR3 DNA reads TGTGCCAGCTCACCAATGGGGGCTGGGGTCACTGAAGCTTTCTTT. The chain joins TRBV18 to TRBJ1-1, with D maybe TRBD1 (6 bases). V was trimmed by 2 bases and J by 4 bases, leaving 14 bases between them. The CDR3 contains 15 residues. From germline, CDR1 is KGHSH and CDR2 LQKENI.

This chain links TRBV6-5 with TRBJ1-1; the D is unclear. Trimming stripped 4 bases from V and 3 bases from J, with 15 bases between. CDR1 is MNHEY and CDR2 is SVGAGI in the germline V gene. CDR3 length: 15 residues. In nucleotides, the CDR3 is TGTGCCAGCAGTTCGCCAAGTCGCGGGGACACTGAAGCTTTCTTT. Protein sequence: CASSSPSRGDTEAFF.

V is TRBV7-3 and J is TRBJ2-7; weak D call: TRBD1 (5 bases). This CDR3 contains 16 residues. CDR1 is SGHTA, CDR2 FQGTGA, per germline. V lost 6 bases to trimming and J lost 0 bases, with 18 bases between them. The CDR3 DNA follows: TGTGCCAGCAGTTCCCAGGCAGGGCCTCTCTCCTACGAGCAGTACTTC. Its protein product is CASSSQAGPLSYEQYF.

This clone was counted between two and nine times. The same CDR3 also results from other DNA sequences found in this sample. The rearrangement uses TRBV27 and TRBJ2-3; D remains unclear. The germline V gene has CDR1 MNHEY and CDR2 SMNVEV (reference sequence). V lost 6 bases to trimming and J lost 0 bases, with 4 bases between them. The CDR3 has 12 amino acids. This chain's CDR3 is CASSPSTDTQYF. CDR3 bases: TGTGCCAGCAGCCCTAGCACAGATACGCAGTATTTT.

This clone was seen a few times. This chain links TRBV5-1 with TRBJ2-7; 9 bases map to TRBD2. Germline trimming cut 0 bases from V and 6 bases from J; bases unmatched to any gene: 4. The CDR3 totals 14 residues. The V gene's germline CDR1 is SGHRS and CDR2 YFSETQ. CDR3 coding DNA: TGCGCCAGCAGCTTGGTAGCGGGAGCGGGCGAGCAGTACTTC. It specifies CASSLVAGAGEQYF.

V is TRBV5-1 and J is TRBJ2-6; D is ambiguous. The CDR3 totals 16 residues. CDR1 is SGHRS, CDR2 YFSETQ, per germline. V shed 1 base and J shed 1 base, with 9 bases lying between them. The CDR3 sequence: CASSLSVSSGANVLTF. CDR3 sequence (DNA): TGCGCCAGCAGCTTGTCGGTATCGTCTGGGGCCAACGTCCTGACTTTC.

This rearrangement joins TRBV5-1 to TRBJ2-7, with a weak D call TRBD1 (5 bases). Deletions cut 0 bases from V and 0 bases from J, with 13 bases between. The CDR3 has 16 amino acids. Per the germline V gene, CDR1 is SGHRS and CDR2 is YFSETQ. The CDR3 sequence is CASSLALQGLSYEQYF. The CDR3 DNA reads as TGCGCCAGCAGCTTGGCACTCCAGGGCCTCTCCTACGAGCAGTACTTC.

This chain connects TRBV5-1 to TRBJ1-1, with 8 bases matching TRBD1. CDR3 length: 14 residues. With V trimmed by 4 bases and J by 1 base, 3 bases remained unmatched. Germline V gives CDR1 SGHRS, CDR2 YFSETQ. Written as DNA, the CDR3 is TGCGCCAGCAGCCGGACAGGGACGAACACTGAAGCTTTCTTT. Its protein is CASSRTGTNTEAFF.

This clone showed up just once. One end of the junction is discordant with germline, which a read error may explain. This chain links TRBV7-7 with TRBJ1-4, with D uncertain. Germline-derived CDR1 and CDR2 are SSHAT and FNYEAQ (reference sequence). The CDR3 loop spans 13 amino acids. The CDR3 DNA reads TGTGCTAGCAGCACTGCAACTAATGAAAAACTGTTTTTT. This codes for CASSTATNEKLFF.

This clone was detected a few times. The V gene is TRBV5-1, the J gene TRBJ1-1; TRBD1 agrees at 7 bases. Germline lookup yields CDR1 SGHRS and CDR2 YFSETQ. The CDR3 runs to 14 residues. The V segment lost 0 bases and the J segment 11 bases; nucleotides outside the gene matches: 10. CDR3 sequence (DNA): TGCGCCAGCAGCTTGGTGGGGGGACAGCTCGGTGCTTTCTTT. It encodes CASSLVGGQLGAFF.

This chain joins TRBV11-2 and TRBJ2-2; TRBD2 matches 10 bases. V dropped 6 bases and J dropped 5; count of bases not matched to a gene: 12. CDR1 and CDR2 (germline): SGHAT, FQNNGV. The CDR3 is made up of 17 amino acids. Here the CDR3 DNA reads TGTGCCAGCAGGCGTCCGGGACTAGCGAGAGGGACCGGGGAGCTGTTTTTT. Amino acid sequence: CASRRPGLARGTGELFF.

This clone turned up a few times. The V gene is TRBV2, the J gene TRBJ2-7; possible D gene TRBD1, 6 bases. V was pared by 6 bases and J by 6 bases, with 12 bases between. The CDR3 contains 12 residues. In germline, CDR1 is SNHLY, CDR2 FYNNEI. DNA of the CDR3: TGTGCCAGCAGAATTACAGGGCCCGAGCAGTACTTC. Residues: CASRITGPEQYF.

The CDR3 region is CAWSINTGSGEQYF. In DNA, the CDR3 is TGTGCCTGGAGCATCAACACAGGTTCGGGTGAGCAGTACTTC. The rearrangement joins TRBV30 to TRBJ2-7, with D possibly TRBD1 on 5 matching bases. CDR1 is GTSNPN and CDR2 is SVGIG in the germline V gene (reference sequence). This CDR3 region has 14 residues. V was shortened by 3 bases and J by 7 bases, with 19 bases between the two germline ends.

The chain combines TRBV25-1 with TRBJ2-3; no firm D call. This CDR3 is built from 14 residues. V was cut by 7 bases and J by 0 bases, with 11 bases left in between. Germline assignment: CDR1 MGHDK and CDR2 SYGVNS. This CDR3 is CASTGVQSTDTQYF. The CDR3 nucleotides read TGTGCCAGCACCGGAGTGCAAAGCACAGATACGCAGTATTTT.

The chain employs TRBV2 and TRBJ2-6; a weak D match, TRBD2 (6 bases). Germline V CDR1 and CDR2: SNHLY, FYNNEI. Trimming cost V 3 bases and J 1 base, with 10 bases left between them. CDR3 length: 16 amino acids. The CDR3 here is CASSEKGGSGANVLTF. The DNA of the CDR3 is TGTGCCAGCAGTGAGAAAGGAGGGTCTGGGGCCAACGTCCTGACTTTC. Together with reference TRBV2 and TRBJ2-6, the CDR3 gives the full variable domain: EPEVTQTPSHQVTQMGQEVILRCVPISNHLYFYWYRQILGQKVEFLVSFYNNEISEKSEIFDDQFSVERPDGSNFTLKIRSTKLEDSAMYFCASSEKGGSGANVLTFGAGSRLTVL.

The J gene is TRBJ2-2, the V gene TRBV2; TRBD1 matches at 9 bases. CDR3 length: 16 residues. Trimming removed 4 bases from V and 0 bases from J; junction bases left unmatched: 3. Per germline, CDR1 SNHLY and CDR2 FYNNEI. The CDR3 nucleotides read TGTGCCAGCAGTGCGGGACAGGGTTCGAACACCGGGGAGCTGTTTTTT. It translates to CASSAGQGSNTGELFF.

The rearrangement uses TRBV19 and TRBJ2-7; D unresolved. The CDR3 is made up of 15 amino acids. Germline V gene sequence: CDR1 LNHDA, CDR2 SQIVND (reference sequence). V dropped 1 base and J dropped 0 bases, with 10 bases sitting between them. In DNA, the CDR3 is TGTGCCAGTAGTATAGTATACAGCAGCTCCTACGAGCAGTACTTC. It translates to CASSIVYSSSYEQYF.